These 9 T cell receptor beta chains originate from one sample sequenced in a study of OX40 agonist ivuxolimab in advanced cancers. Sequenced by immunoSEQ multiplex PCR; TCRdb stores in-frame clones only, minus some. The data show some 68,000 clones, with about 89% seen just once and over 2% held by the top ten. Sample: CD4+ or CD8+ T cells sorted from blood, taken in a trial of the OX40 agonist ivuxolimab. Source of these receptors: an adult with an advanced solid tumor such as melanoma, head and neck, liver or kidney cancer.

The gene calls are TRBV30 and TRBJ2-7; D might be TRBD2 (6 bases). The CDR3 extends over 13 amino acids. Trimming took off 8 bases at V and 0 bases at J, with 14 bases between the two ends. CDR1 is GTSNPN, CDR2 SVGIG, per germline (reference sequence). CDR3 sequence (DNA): TGTGCCGGCCATCGCGGGGTCTCCTACGAGCAGTACTTC. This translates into CAGHRGVSYEQYF.

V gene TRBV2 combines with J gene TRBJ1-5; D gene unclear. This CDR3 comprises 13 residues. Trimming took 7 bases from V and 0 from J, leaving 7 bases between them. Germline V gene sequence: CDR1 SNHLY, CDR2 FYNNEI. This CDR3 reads CASKPFSNQPQHF. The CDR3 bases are TGTGCCAGCAAACCGTTTAGCAATCAGCCCCAGCATTTT.

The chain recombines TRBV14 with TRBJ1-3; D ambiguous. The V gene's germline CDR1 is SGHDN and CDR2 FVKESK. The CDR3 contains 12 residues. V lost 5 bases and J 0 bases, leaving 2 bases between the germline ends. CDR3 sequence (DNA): TGTGCCAGCAGCTTCTCTGGAAACACCATATATTTT. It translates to CASSFSGNTIYF.

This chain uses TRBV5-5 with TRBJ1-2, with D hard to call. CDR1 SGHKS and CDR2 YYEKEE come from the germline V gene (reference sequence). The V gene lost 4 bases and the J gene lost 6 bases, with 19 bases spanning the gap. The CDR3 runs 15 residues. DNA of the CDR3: TGTGCCAGCAGCCTCGCGACGGCCTTTTACGATGGCTACACCTTC. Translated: CASSLATAFYDGYTF.

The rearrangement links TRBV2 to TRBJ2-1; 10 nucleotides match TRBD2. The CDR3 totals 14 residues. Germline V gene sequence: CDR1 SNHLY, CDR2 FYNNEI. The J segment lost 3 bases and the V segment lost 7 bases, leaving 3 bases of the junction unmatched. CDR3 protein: CASIRLAGYNEQFF. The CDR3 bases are TGTGCCAGCATTCGACTAGCGGGCTACAATGAGCAGTTCTTC. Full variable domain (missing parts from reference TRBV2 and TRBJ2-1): EPEVTQTPSHQVTQMGQEVILRCVPISNHLYFYWYRQILGQKVEFLVSFYNNEISEKSEIFDDQFSVERPDGSNFTLKIRSTKLEDSAMYFCASIRLAGYNEQFFGPGTRLTVL.

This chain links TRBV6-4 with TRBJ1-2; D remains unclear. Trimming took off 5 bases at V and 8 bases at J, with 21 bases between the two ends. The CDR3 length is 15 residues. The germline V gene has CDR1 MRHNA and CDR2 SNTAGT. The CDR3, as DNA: TGTGCCAGCAGTAATTCCGGGCTGGTTCGTGGGGGCTACACCTTC. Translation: CASSNSGLVRGGYTF.

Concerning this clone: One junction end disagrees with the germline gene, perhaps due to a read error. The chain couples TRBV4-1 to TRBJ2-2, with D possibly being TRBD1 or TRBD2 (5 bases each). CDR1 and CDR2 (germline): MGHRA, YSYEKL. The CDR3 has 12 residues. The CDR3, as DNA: TGCGCCAGCAGCCAAGAAAATGGGGGGCTGTTTTTT. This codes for CASSQENGGLFF.

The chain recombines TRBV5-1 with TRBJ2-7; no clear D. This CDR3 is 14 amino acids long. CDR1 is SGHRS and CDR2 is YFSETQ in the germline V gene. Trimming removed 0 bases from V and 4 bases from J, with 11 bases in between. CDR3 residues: CASSLDRPGYEQYF. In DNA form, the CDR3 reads TGCGCCAGCAGCTTGGATAGGCCGGGTTACGAGCAGTACTTC.

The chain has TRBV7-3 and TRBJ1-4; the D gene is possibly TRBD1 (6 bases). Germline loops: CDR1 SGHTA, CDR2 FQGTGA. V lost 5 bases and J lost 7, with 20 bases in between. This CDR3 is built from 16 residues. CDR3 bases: TGTGCCAGCAGCCCCCGGGAGGGGGTTGATATTGAAAAACTGTTTTTT. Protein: CASSPREGVDIEKLFF.